Listed below are T cell receptor beta chains from one sample, sequenced in a study of yellow fever vaccine responses in identical twins. TCRdb reanalysed the RT-PCR reads using MiXCR and keeps one entry per CDR3 protein. This table has some 14,000 distinct CDR3 sequences, roughly 80% appearing once. Source: T cells from blood (PBMCs), unsorted or a sorted subset (not recorded which), taken before or after yellow fever vaccination (not recorded which). The receptors were sampled from a woman aged 18-29 years who received the yellow fever vaccine. The CDR3 runs from the conserved cysteine through the conserved F or W. A D gene is named only where the DNA matches it firmly. Clone size is given for some rows only: seen once, a few or many times, or a class if the clone is expanded.

clone_size | d_call | j_call | v_call | cdr3_aa | cdr3_nt
NA | NA | TRBJ2-1 | TRBV20-1 | CSARAAGMRNEQFF | TGCAGTGCTAGAGCTGCGGGAATGAGGAATGAGCAGTTCTTC
once | NA | TRBJ1-2 | TRBV29-1 | CSVATPRAGGYTF | TGCAGCGTTGCCACTCCTCGGGCGGGTGGCTACACCTTC
once | NA | TRBJ1-2 | TRBV10-1 | CASSEGGNYGYTF | TGCGCCAGCAGTGAAGGGGGGAACTATGGCTACACCTTC
NA | TRBD1 | TRBJ1-2 | TRBV28 | CASSPPTGRANYGYTF | TGTGCCAGCAGTCCTCCGACAGGGCGAGCTAACTATGGCTACACCTTC
NA | TRBD2 | TRBJ2-2 | TRBV9 | CASSPRTRGVLNTGELFF | TGTGCCAGCAGCCCCCGGACTAGAGGAGTTTTGAACACCGGGGAGCTGTTTTTT
NA | NA | TRBJ1-4 | TRBV11-3 | CASSGWLRQGEEKLFF | TGTGCCAGCAGCGGCTGGCTTAGGCAGGGTGAAGAAAAACTGTTTTTT
NA | NA | TRBJ2-5 | TRBV29-1 | CSGNRAETQYF | TGCAGCGGAAACAGAGCGGAGACCCAGTACTTC
NA | NA | TRBJ2-3 | TRBV2 | CATQTELTDTQYF | TGTGCCACCCAGACAGAACTCACAGATACGCAGTATTTT
NA | NA | TRBJ1-3 | TRBV23-1 | CASSPHPPAAVSGNTIYF | TGCGCCAGCAGTCCCCATCCCCCCGCGGCAGTCTCTGGAAACACCATATATTTT
NA | NA | TRBJ1-1 | TRBV6-1 | CASSQARLMNTEAFF | TGTGCCAGCAGTCAGGCGAGATTGATGAACACTGAAGCTTTCTTT
NA | TRBD2 | TRBJ2-3 | TRBV11-2 | CASSRTSAPSTDTQYF | TGTGCCAGCAGCCGCACTAGCGCTCCTAGCACAGATACGCAGTATTTT
NA | NA | TRBJ2-2 | TRBV2 | CASIFGTNTGELFF | TGTGCCAGCATATTCGGCACGAACACCGGGGAGCTGTTTTTT
NA | TRBD1 | TRBJ2-7 | TRBV12-3/TRBV12-4 | CASRGDRSYEQYF | TGTGCCAGCAGGGGGGACAGATCCTACGAGCAGTACTTC
NA | NA | TRBJ1-5 | TRBV7-8 | CASSLAGQPQHF | TGTGCCAGCAGCTTAGCCGGTCAGCCACAGCATTTT
NA | NA | TRBJ2-3 | TRBV3-1 | CASSQEEADTQYF | TGTGCCAGCAGCCAAGAGGAGGCAGATACGCAGTATTTT
NA | TRBD2 | TRBJ2-7 | TRBV29-1 | CSGTSSNEQYF | TGCAGCGGGACTAGCTCCAACGAGCAGTACTTC
NA | NA | TRBJ1-1 | TRBV20-1 | CSAIQGTNTEAFF | TGCAGTGCCATACAGGGTACGAACACTGAAGCTTTCTTT
NA | NA | TRBJ2-2 | TRBV7-6 | CASSGGGGPNTGELFF | TGTGCCAGCAGCGGGGGTGGCGGACCCAACACCGGGGAGCTGTTTTTT
once | NA | TRBJ1-1 | TRBV18 | CASSPLEGLNTEAFF | TGTGCCAGCTCACCATTGGAGGGGTTGAACACTGAAGCTTTCTTT
NA | NA | TRBJ2-1 | TRBV2 | CASSLNYLNEQFF | TGTGCCAGCAGCTTGAACTACCTGAATGAGCAGTTCTTC
once | TRBD1 | TRBJ2-1 | TRBV11-3 | CATKTSTGTEQFF | TGTGCCACCAAGACTTCGACAGGGACTGAGCAGTTCTTC
NA | NA | TRBJ2-7 | TRBV5-1 | CASSLASGGEQYF | TGCGCCAGCAGCTTGGCCTCTGGGGGCGAGCAGTACTTC
NA | NA | TRBJ1-5 | TRBV11-2 | CASSNWRNQPQHF | TGTGCCAGCAGCAACTGGAGAAATCAGCCCCAGCATTTT
few | NA | TRBJ2-5 | TRBV7-2 | CASSLANTLQETQYF | TGTGCCAGCAGCTTAGCTAACACCCTCCAAGAGACCCAGTACTTC
NA | NA | TRBJ2-4 | TRBV7-9 | CASSLDLNIQYF | TGTGCCAGCAGCTTGGATCTAAACATTCAGTACTTC
NA | TRBD2 | TRBJ2-1 | TRBV18 | CASSLIAGNEQFF | TGTGCCAGCTCACTGATAGCGGGCAATGAGCAGTTCTTC
NA | NA | TRBJ2-5 | TRBV2 | CASSDQGIGETQYF | TGTGCCAGCAGTGATCAGGGGATCGGGGAGACCCAGTACTTC
NA | TRBD1 | TRBJ2-1 | TRBV19 | CASAPDRGPEQFF | TGTGCCAGCGCCCCAGACAGGGGTCCTGAGCAGTTCTTC
once | NA | TRBJ2-1 | TRBV2 | CASSAIRVYNEQFF | TGTGCCAGCAGTGCGATTCGGGTTTACAATGAGCAGTTCTTC
NA | NA | TRBJ2-7 | TRBV28 | CASSKIYEQYF | TGTGCCAGCAGCAAAATCTACGAGCAGTACTTC
few | TRBD1 | TRBJ1-1 | TRBV5-1 | CASSSTYLATGVRTEAFF | TGCGCCAGCAGCTCGACCTACCTTGCGACAGGGGTGAGAACTGAAGCTTTCTTT
NA | TRBD1 | TRBJ1-3 | TRBV23-1 | CASRPGTAESGNTIYF | TGCGCCAGCAGGCCAGGGACAGCAGAATCTGGAAACACCATATATTTT
NA | NA | TRBJ2-5 | TRBV7-6 | CASSLPTVSAETQYF | TGTGCCAGCAGCTTACCGACGGTTTCAGCAGAGACCCAGTACTTC
NA | TRBD2 | TRBJ2-7 | TRBV29-1 | CSVRTSGKIEQYF | TGCAGCGTTCGGACTAGCGGGAAGATCGAGCAGTACTTC
NA | NA | TRBJ1-1 | TRBV11-3 | CASSLVFEAFF | TGTGCCAGCAGCTTAGTATTTGAAGCTTTCTTT
once | NA | TRBJ2-7 | TRBV7-2 | CASSLAHQYEQYF | TGTGCCAGCAGCTTAGCGCATCAGTACGAGCAGTACTTC
once | TRBD2 | TRBJ2-7 | TRBV29-1 | CSVRTSGSVYEQYF | TGCAGCGTGCGGACTAGCGGGAGTGTGTACGAGCAGTACTTC
NA | TRBD2 | TRBJ2-5 | TRBV11-2 | CASSLGGGETQYF | TGTGCCAGCAGCTTAGGGGGAGGGGAGACTCAGTACTTC
NA | NA | TRBJ2-7 | TRBV6-5 | CASSYMSTGEQYF | TGTGCCAGCAGTTACATGTCAACGGGCGAGCAGTACTTC
NA | TRBD2 | TRBJ2-2 | TRBV2 | CASSELGLAGTGELFF | TGTGCCAGCAGTGAACTCGGACTAGCGGGAACCGGGGAGCTGTTTTTT
NA | TRBD2 | TRBJ2-1 | TRBV20-1 | CSAGLAGLFF | TGCAGTGCTGGGCTAGCGGGTCTGTTCTTC
NA | NA | TRBJ1-2 | TRBV2 | CASWETAYYGYTF | TGTGCCAGCTGGGAGACAGCATATTATGGCTACACCTTC
NA | NA | TRBJ1-3 | TRBV2 | CASSGGRNTIYF | TGTGCCAGCAGTGGGGGGCGAAACACCATATATTTT
NA | TRBD1 | TRBJ1-6 | TRBV12-3/TRBV12-4 | CASRSMDRAVSPLHF | TGTGCCAGCCGCAGCATGGACAGGGCAGTTTCACCCCTCCACTTT
NA | NA | TRBJ1-1 | TRBV6-1 | CASRTRDTEAFF | TGTGCCAGCCGGACAAGGGACACTGAAGCTTTCTTT
NA | TRBD1 | TRBJ2-7 | TRBV3-1 | CASSRTGGYEQYF | TGTGCCAGCAGTCGGACAGGGGGCTACGAGCAGTACTTC
NA | NA | TRBJ2-7 | TRBV11-2 | CASSLEWYEQYF | TGTGCCAGCAGCTTAGAGTGGTACGAGCAGTACTTC
once | TRBD1 | TRBJ2-1 | TRBV20-1 | CSAPRTGNEQFF | TGCAGTGCTCCCCGGACAGGGAATGAGCAGTTCTTC
NA | TRBD1 | TRBJ2-2 | TRBV29-1 | CSVVGQGNTGELFF | TGCAGCGTTGTGGGACAGGGGAACACCGGGGAGCTGTTTTTT
NA | TRBD2 | TRBJ2-1 | TRBV29-1 | CSVASGVSYNEQFF | TGCAGCGTTGCTAGCGGGGTGTCCTACAATGAGCAGTTCTTC
NA | NA | TRBJ2-5 | TRBV20-1 | CSAWGDQETQYF | TGCAGTGCTTGGGGAGACCAAGAGACCCAGTACTTC
once | NA | TRBJ2-7 | TRBV5-1 | CASSLTARYEQYF | TGCGCCAGCAGCTTGACAGCACGATACGAGCAGTACTTC